This T cell receptor (beta chain) derives from a study of response to subunit inactivated influenza vaccine. With respect to this clonotype: The antigen is unknown.

Germline CDR1 and CDR2: SGHTA and FQGNSA. This CDR3 has 13 amino acids. The V end was cut by 5 bases, the J end by 12 bases, with 14 bases between. The study's findings and limits: A suggestion made by the authors is that each seasonal influenza vaccination recruits few new T cells.

TCRdb analysed the RT-PCR reads with MiXCR anew, one entry per CDR3 protein. The repertoire holds around 790,000 distinct CDR3 sequences, with approximately 21% as singletons. Sample: PBMCs from blood, taken more than 4 days after vaccination. This sequence originates from a man aged 45-65 years who received an inactivated influenza vaccine. The chain combines TRBV7-2 with TRBJ1-6; D is unresolved. The CDR3 nucleotides are TGTGCCAGCAGCCCCCCGCGTCGAGGACCCCTCCACTTT. The encoded protein is CASSPPRRGPLHF. The complete variable domain, with remaining parts taken from reference TRBV7-2 and TRBJ1-6, reads GAGVSQSPSNKVTEKGKDVELRCDPISGHTALYWYRQSLGQGLEFLIYFQGNSAPDKSGLPSDRFSAERTGGSVSTLTIQRTQQEDSAVYLCASSPPRRGPLHFGNGTRLTVT.